The source of this T cell receptor beta chain is a study of blood T cell repertoires in COVID-19. Sequenced by immunoSEQ multiplex PCR; TCRdb stores in-frame clones only, minus some. The table has about 250,000 clones, nearly 90% seen once; the top ten hold around 3%. Germline CDR1 is KGHSH and CDR2 is LQKENI. Trimming at V came to 3 bases and at J to 6 bases, leaving 4 bases not matched to a gene. The CDR3 sequence is 15 residues long. V gene TRBV18 combines with J gene TRBJ2-7; 14 nucleotides line up with TRBD2. Specimen: peripheral blood. The TCR originated in a man aged 18-30 years with active or convalescent COVID-19. The CDR3 region has the DNA TGTGCCAGCTCACCCGGGACTAGCGGGAGAAGCGAGCAGTACTTC. It codes for CASSPGTSGRSEQYF.